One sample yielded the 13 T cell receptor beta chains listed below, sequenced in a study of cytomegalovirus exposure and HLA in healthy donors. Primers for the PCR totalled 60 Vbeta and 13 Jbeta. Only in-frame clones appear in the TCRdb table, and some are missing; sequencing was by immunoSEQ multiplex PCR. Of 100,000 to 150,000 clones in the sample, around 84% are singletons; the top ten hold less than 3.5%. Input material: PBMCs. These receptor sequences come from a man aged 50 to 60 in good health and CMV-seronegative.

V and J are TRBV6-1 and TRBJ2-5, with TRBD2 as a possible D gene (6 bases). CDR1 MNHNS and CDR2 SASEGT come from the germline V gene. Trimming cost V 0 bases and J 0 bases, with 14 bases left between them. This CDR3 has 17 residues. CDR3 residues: CASSEAPEGRYQETQYF. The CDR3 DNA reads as TGTGCCAGCAGTGAAGCGCCGGAGGGCAGATACCAAGAGACCCAGTACTTC.

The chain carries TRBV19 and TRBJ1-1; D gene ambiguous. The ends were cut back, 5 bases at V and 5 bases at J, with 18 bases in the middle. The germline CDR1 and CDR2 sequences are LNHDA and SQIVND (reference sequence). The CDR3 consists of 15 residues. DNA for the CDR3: TGTGCCAGTAGTTTAAACAGTGGTGCAGGAACTGAAGCTTTCTTT. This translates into CASSLNSGAGTEAFF.

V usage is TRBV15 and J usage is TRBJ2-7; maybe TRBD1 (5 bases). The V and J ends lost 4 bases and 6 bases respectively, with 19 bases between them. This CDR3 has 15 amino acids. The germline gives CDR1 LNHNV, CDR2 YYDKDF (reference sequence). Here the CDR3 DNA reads TGTGCCACCAGCACTTTGAACAGGATGAACGGCGAGCAGTACTTC. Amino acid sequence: CATSTLNRMNGEQYF.

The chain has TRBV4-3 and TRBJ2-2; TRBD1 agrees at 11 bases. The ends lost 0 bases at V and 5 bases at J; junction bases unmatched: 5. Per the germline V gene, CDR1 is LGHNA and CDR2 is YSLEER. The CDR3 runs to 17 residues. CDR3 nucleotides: TGCGCCAGCAGCCAAGATGGGACAGGGGGGAGGACCGGGGAGCTGTTTTTT. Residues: CASSQDGTGGRTGELFF.

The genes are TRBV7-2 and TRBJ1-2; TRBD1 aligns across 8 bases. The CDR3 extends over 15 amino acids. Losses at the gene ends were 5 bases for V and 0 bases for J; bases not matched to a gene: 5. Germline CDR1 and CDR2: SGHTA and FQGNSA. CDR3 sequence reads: CASSRRTGPNYGYTF. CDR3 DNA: TGTGCCAGCAGCCGCCGGACAGGGCCTAACTATGGCTACACCTTC.

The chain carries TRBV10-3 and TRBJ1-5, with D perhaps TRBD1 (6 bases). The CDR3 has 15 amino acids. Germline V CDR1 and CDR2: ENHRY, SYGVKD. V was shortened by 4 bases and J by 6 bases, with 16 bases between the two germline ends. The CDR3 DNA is TGTGCCATCAGTGGGGGGGGCAGGGGCGCTCAGCCCCAGCATTTT. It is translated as CAISGGGRGAQPQHF.

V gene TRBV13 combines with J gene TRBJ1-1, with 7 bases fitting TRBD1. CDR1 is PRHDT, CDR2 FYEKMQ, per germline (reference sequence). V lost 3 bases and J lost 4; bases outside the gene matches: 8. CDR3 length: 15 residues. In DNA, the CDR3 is TGTGCCAGCAGCTTCGACAGGGAATCTGGCACTGAAGCTTTCTTT. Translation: CASSFDRESGTEAFF.

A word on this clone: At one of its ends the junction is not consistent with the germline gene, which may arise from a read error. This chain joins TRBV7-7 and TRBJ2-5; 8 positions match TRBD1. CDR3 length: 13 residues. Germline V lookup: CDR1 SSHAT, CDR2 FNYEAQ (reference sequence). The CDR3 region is CASSRDRQETQYF. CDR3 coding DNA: TGTGCTAGCAGTCGGGACAGGCAAGAGACCCAGTACTTC.

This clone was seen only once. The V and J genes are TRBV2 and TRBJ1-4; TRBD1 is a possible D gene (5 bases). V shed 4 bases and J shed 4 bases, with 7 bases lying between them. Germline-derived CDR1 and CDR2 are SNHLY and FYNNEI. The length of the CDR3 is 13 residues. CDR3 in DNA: TGTGCCAGCAGTGTCGGGGGTAATGAAAAACTGTTTTTT. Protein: CASSVGGNEKLFF.

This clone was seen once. The DNA of the CDR3 is TGCGCCAGCAGCTTGCAGGGTGGGGATTCACCCCTCCACTTT. Encoded protein: CASSLQGGDSPLHF. J is TRBJ1-6 and V is TRBV5-1; maybe TRBD1 (5 bases). CDR1 is SGHRS, CDR2 YFSETQ, per germline. With 1 base removed from V and 8 bases from J, the gap between germline ends came to 10 bases. CDR3 length: 14 residues.

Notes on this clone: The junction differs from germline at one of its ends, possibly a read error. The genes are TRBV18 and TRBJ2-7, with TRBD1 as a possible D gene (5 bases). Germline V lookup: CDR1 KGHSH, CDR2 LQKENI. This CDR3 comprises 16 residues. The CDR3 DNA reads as TGTGCCAGCTCACCACGGGGTCAGGGCCCCATCTACGAGCAGTGCTTC. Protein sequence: CASSPRGQGPIYEQCF.

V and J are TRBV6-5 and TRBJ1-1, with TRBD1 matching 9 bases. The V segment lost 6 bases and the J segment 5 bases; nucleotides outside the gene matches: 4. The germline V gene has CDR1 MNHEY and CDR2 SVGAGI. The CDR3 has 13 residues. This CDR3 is CASRSGTGTEAFF. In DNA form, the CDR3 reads TGTGCCAGCAGGTCCGGGACAGGGACTGAAGCTTTCTTT.

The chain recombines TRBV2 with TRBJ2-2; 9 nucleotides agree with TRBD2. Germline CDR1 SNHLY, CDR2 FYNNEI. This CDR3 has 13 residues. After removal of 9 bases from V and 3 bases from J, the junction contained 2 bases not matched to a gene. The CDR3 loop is CARRTSDTGELFF. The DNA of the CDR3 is TGTGCCAGACGGACTAGCGACACCGGGGAGCTGTTTTTT.